This T cell receptor (beta chain) was recovered during a study of CXCR4 blockade with PD-1 therapy in pancreatic cancer. The study, taken as a whole, reports: Only TCRbeta chains were sequenced here. Intratumoral clonality (mean approximately 0.13) exceeded healthy blood (less than 0.055) but did not track survival. Convergent selection by common tumor antigens was suggested by nucleotide rearrangement counts.

Germline CDR1 reads KGHSY; CDR2 reads FQNENV. The CDR3 loop spans 15 amino acids. V lost 0 bases to trimming and J lost 6 bases, with 14 bases between them. Only in-frame clones appear in the TCRdb table, and some are missing; sequencing was by immunoSEQ multiplex PCR. The sample lists roughly 150 clones, about 74% occurring once. As for this clone: Its matching antigen is unknown.

This sequence was found in a human donor with pancreatic ductal adenocarcinoma. The source material was tumor tissue, sampled before culture. The rearrangement joins TRBV16 to TRBJ1-1; no firm D call. CDR3 sequence: CASSQSNGNGAEAFF. CDR3 coding DNA: TGTGCCAGCAGCCAATCTAACGGGAATGGAGCTGAAGCTTTCTTT.